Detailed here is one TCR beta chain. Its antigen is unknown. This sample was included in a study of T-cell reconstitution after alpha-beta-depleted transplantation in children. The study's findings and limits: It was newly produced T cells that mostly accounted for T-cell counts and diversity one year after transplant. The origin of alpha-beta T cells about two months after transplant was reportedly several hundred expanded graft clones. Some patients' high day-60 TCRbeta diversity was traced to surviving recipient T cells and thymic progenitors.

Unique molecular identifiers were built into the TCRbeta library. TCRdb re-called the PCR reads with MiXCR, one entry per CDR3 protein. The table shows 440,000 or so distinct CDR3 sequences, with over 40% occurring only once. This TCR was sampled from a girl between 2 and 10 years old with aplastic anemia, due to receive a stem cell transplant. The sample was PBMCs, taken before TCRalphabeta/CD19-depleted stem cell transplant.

The CDR3 loop reads CSARDPRGALREQYF. CDR3 bases: TGCAGTGCTAGAGACCCCAGGGGGGCCTTGCGCGAGCAGTACTTC. V usage is TRBV20-1 and J usage is TRBJ2-7, with D possibly TRBD1 on 7 matching bases. Germline CDR1 DFQATT, CDR2 SNEGSKA (reference sequence). The ends were cut back, 0 bases at V and 6 bases at J, with 18 bases in the middle. The length of the CDR3 is 15 residues.